This T cell receptor (beta chain) is from a study of neurological immune-mediated disorders. The study's findings and limits: Phylogenetic grouping assigned the repertoires of 18 of 34 multiple sclerosis patients to one related-CDR3 cluster, which constitutes a possible signature.

Every sequencing run generated in excess of 180 million TCR-beta sequences. These sequences covered 15-18 subjects. MiXCR, run by TCRdb on the 5' RACE reads, gives a single entry per CDR3 protein. The sample lists roughly 70,000 distinct CDR3 sequences, 3.9% occurring once. This clonotype has ten or more counts. Its target is not known. CDR3 length: 17 amino acids. Per germline, CDR1 LGHDT and CDR2 YNNKEL (reference sequence). V was pared by 3 bases and J by 1 base, with 17 bases between. The sequence was collected from a man aged 25 to 45 with multiple sclerosis. Sequences were obtained from PBMCs. This chain uses TRBV3-1 with TRBJ2-3, with D perhaps given as TRBD1 or TRBD2 (5 bases each). The CDR3 DNA reads as TGTGCCAGCAGCCATGACTATGGGGCCGCCGGCACAGATACGCAGTATTTT. This translates into CASSHDYGAAGTDTQYF.